Shown below are 24 T cell receptor beta chains from a single sample sequenced in a study of cytomegalovirus exposure and HLA in healthy donors. The PCR used 60 Vbeta and 13 Jbeta primers. Assay used: immunoSEQ multiplex PCR; TCRdb lists only in-frame clones, some missing. The repertoire holds under 300,000 clones, around 90% seen once, with about 1.7% in the top ten. Sequenced material: PBMCs. These TCRs come from a girl aged 2 to 10 in good health and CMV-seronegative.

The V and J genes are TRBV27 and TRBJ2-7; 9 nucleotides align to TRBD2. Unmatched junction bases numbered 13, after V lost 2 bases and J lost 2 bases. This CDR3 has 18 amino acids. Germline CDR1 and CDR2: MNHEY and SMNVEV (reference sequence). This chain's CDR3 is CASSLVIMGTSSPYEQYF. The CDR3 DNA is TGTGCCAGCAGTTTAGTAATAATGGGGACTAGCAGCCCCTACGAGCAGTACTTC.

The V gene is TRBV7-9, the J gene TRBJ2-5; TRBD1 might be the D (7 bases). Trimming removed 4 bases from V and 5 bases from J, with 20 bases in between. This CDR3 has 16 amino acids. Germline assignment: CDR1 SEHNR and CDR2 FQNEAQ (reference sequence). The chain's CDR3 is CASSSEGAGWFETQYF. The CDR3 region has the DNA TGTGCCAGCAGCTCGGAGGGGGCAGGGTGGTTTGAGACCCAGTACTTC.

The chain uses TRBV27 and TRBJ1-4; D ambiguous. Trimming took off 6 bases at V and 2 bases at J, with 19 bases between the two ends. Per germline, CDR1 MNHEY and CDR2 SMNVEV (reference sequence). The CDR3 is 17 residues long. In DNA form, the CDR3 reads TGTGCCAGCAGCCCCATGTTTGATCCGGGGACTAATGAAAAACTGTTTTTT. Residues: CASSPMFDPGTNEKLFF.

The chain joins TRBV6-5 to TRBJ2-4; the match to TRBD1 covers 10 bases. This CDR3 has 13 amino acids. CDR1 and CDR2 from the germline V gene are MNHEY and SVGAGI. V was clipped by 6 bases and J by 9 bases; unmatched bases: 5. The CDR3, as DNA: TGTGCCAGCAGAAGACAGGGGGCGGGCATTCAGTACTTC. As protein: CASRRQGAGIQYF.

V and J are TRBV10-1 and TRBJ2-2, with D unresolved. The CDR3 spans 15 residues. CDR1 is WNHNN, CDR2 SYGVQD, per germline (reference sequence). V was clipped by 0 bases and J by 4 bases, with 9 bases between them. CDR3 protein: CASSESSVSTGELFF. CDR3 nucleotide sequence: TGCGCCAGCAGTGAGTCGAGCGTGAGCACCGGGGAGCTGTTTTTT.

CDR3 DNA: TGTGCCAGCAGCCCGAGCAAAGACGAGCAGTACTTC. It yields the protein CASSPSKDEQYF. The J gene is TRBJ2-7, the V gene TRBV7-9, with unresolved D. V lost 5 bases and J 5 bases, leaving 10 bases between the germline ends. This CDR3 contains 12 residues. The V gene's germline CDR1 is SEHNR and CDR2 FQNEAQ (reference sequence).

The rearrangement joins TRBV18 to TRBJ1-3; a possible D gene is TRBD1 (6 bases). There are 14 residues in the CDR3. Germline V gene sequence: CDR1 KGHSH, CDR2 LQKENI. V gave up 6 bases and J gave up 3 bases, with 12 bases separating them. CDR3 nucleotides: TGTGCCAGCTCCGGAGGACAGCATGGAAACACCATATATTTT. Translated: CASSGGQHGNTIYF.

The V and J genes are TRBV7-9 and TRBJ2-5, with D possibly TRBD2 on 5 matching bases. The ends were cut back, 0 bases at V and 5 bases at J, with 13 bases in the middle. The germline CDR1 and CDR2 sequences are SEHNR and FQNEAQ (reference sequence). This CDR3 is built from 15 residues. The CDR3 DNA is TGTGCCAGCAGCTTAGCGAGGGCAGGTGGGGAGACCCAGTACTTC. Its translation: CASSLARAGGETQYF.

The CDR3 loop is CASSFSTGLNTEAFF. The CDR3, as DNA: TGTGCCAGCAGCTTTAGTACCGGACTCAACACTGAAGCTTTCTTT. The V call is TRBV7-9, the J call TRBJ1-1; D gene ambiguous. Germline loops: CDR1 SEHNR, CDR2 FQNEAQ (reference sequence). V gave up 3 bases and J gave up 2 bases, with 13 bases separating them. This CDR3 region has 15 residues.

J is TRBJ1-2 and V is TRBV6-5; perhaps TRBD1 as D (5 bases). Trimming removed 8 bases from V and 3 bases from J, with 13 bases in between. This CDR3 comprises 13 residues. Per the germline V gene, CDR1 is MNHEY and CDR2 is SVGAGI. CDR3 loop: CASGGTGHYGYTF. In DNA form, the CDR3 reads TGTGCCAGCGGGGGGACGGGACACTATGGCTACACCTTC.

Comments on this clone: The sample carries other DNA sequences with the same CDR3. The chain carries TRBV7-9 and TRBJ1-1; the D gene is possibly TRBD1 (6 bases). V gave up 8 bases and J gave up 3 bases, with 7 bases separating them. CDR3 size: 11 residues. CDR1 SEHNR and CDR2 FQNEAQ come from the germline V gene (reference sequence). The CDR3 region is CASQGYTEAFF. CDR3 DNA: TGTGCCAGCCAGGGGTACACTGAAGCTTTCTTT.

The chain has TRBV21-1 and TRBJ2-2; the DNA was not compared with TRBD1, the D call given in the table. TRBV21-1 is a pseudogene locus. The CDR3 extends over 14 amino acids. CDR3 sequence: CASSFRRVYGELFF. CDR3 coding DNA: TGTGCCAGCAGCTTCCGCAGGGTGTACGGGGAGCTGTTTTTT.

This chain connects TRBV14 to TRBJ1-2; 9 bases are shared with TRBD1. The V gene's germline CDR1 is SGHDN and CDR2 FVKESK. V was clipped by 4 bases and J by 8 bases; unmatched bases: 8. The CDR3 has 14 residues. CDR3 in amino acids: CASSPPGQGWGYTF. The CDR3 bases are TGTGCCAGCAGCCCCCCGGGACAGGGTTGGGGCTACACCTTC.

The chain joins TRBV7-9 to TRBJ2-1; D might be TRBD2 (6 bases). The germline V and J ends were trimmed by 5 bases and 6 bases, with 14 bases remaining between them. The germline gives CDR1 SEHNR, CDR2 FQNEAQ (reference sequence). There are 14 residues in the CDR3. The CDR3 loop is CASSHPTRGNEQFF. Written as DNA, the CDR3 is TGTGCCAGCAGCCACCCCACGCGGGGCAATGAGCAGTTCTTC.

The rearrangement uses TRBV6-6 and TRBJ2-2, with 9 bases matching TRBD2. J was trimmed by 5 bases and V by 0 bases; bases with no gene match: 4. The germline V gene encodes CDR1 MNHNY and CDR2 SVGAGI (reference sequence). The CDR3 is made up of 16 amino acids. CDR3 nucleotides: TGTGCCAGCAGTTACTCGAGGCGGGGGGGGACCGGGGAGCTGTTTTTT. It translates to CASSYSRRGGTGELFF.

This chain connects TRBV11-2 to TRBJ2-3; 7 positions match TRBD1. Germline V gene sequence: CDR1 SGHAT, CDR2 FQNNGV. The CDR3 runs 16 residues. V lost 2 bases and J lost 0; bases outside the gene matches: 5. This CDR3 is CASSLNPTGSTDTQYF. The CDR3 nucleotides read TGTGCCAGCAGCTTAAATCCGACAGGGAGCACAGATACGCAGTATTTT.

This clone was seen a single time. The junction departs from the called germline gene at one end, perhaps through a read error. V and J are TRBV30 and TRBJ2-7; TRBD2 matches at 8 bases. Germline V gene lookup returns CDR1 GTSNPN and CDR2 SVGIG (reference sequence). The CDR3 loop spans 14 amino acids. CDR3 amino acids: CAWGVPGTSYEQYF. In DNA form, the CDR3 reads TGTGCCTGGGGTGTCCCCGGGACTAGCTACGAGCAGTACTTC.

The CDR3 nucleotides are TGCGCCAGCAGCTTGGTGGCGGGAGGGCCCCACAATGAGCAGTTCTTC. It is translated as CASSLVAGGPHNEQFF. The chain employs TRBV5-1 and TRBJ2-1, with 9 bases aligning to TRBD2. This CDR3 spans 16 amino acids. From germline, CDR1 is SGHRS and CDR2 YFSETQ. With 0 bases clipped from V and 5 bases from J, the junction kept 6 bases outside the gene matches. Drawing the rest from reference TRBV5-1 and TRBJ2-1, the complete variable domain is KAGVTQTPRYLIKTRGQQVTLSCSPISGHRSVSWYQQTPGQGLQFLFEYFSETQRNKGNFPGRFSGRQFSNSRSEMNVSTLELGDSALYLCASSLVAGGPHNEQFFGPGTRLTVL.

This clone occurred once. CDR3 DNA sequence: TGCAGCGTTGACCAAGCGGGAGGGCCGGGCGAGCAGTACTTC. Protein: CSVDQAGGPGEQYF. The chain combines TRBV29-1 with TRBJ2-5; 10 bases align to TRBD2. Matching the DNA end better, TRBJ2-7 makes the J call doubtful. The CDR3 runs to 14 residues. The germline V gene encodes CDR1 SQVTM and CDR2 ANQGSEA.

The chain combines TRBV12-5 with TRBJ2-6, with D unclear. With 5 bases removed from V and 2 bases from J, the gap between germline ends came to 13 bases. CDR3 length: 16 residues. Germline values: CDR1 LGHNT, CDR2 FRNRAP. This CDR3 is CASGPNVGAGANVLTF. The CDR3 nucleotides are TGTGCTAGTGGTCCCAATGTAGGAGCTGGGGCCAACGTCCTGACTTTC.

The chain carries TRBV11-2 and TRBJ1-4; no reliable D call. This CDR3 has 15 amino acids. Between the trimmed V and J ends, which lost 1 base and 7 bases, there was a span of 13 bases. CDR1 SGHAT and CDR2 FQNNGV come from the germline V gene. CDR3 amino acids: CASSLVGGRSEKLFF. DNA for the CDR3: TGTGCCAGCAGCTTAGTGGGAGGCAGAAGTGAAAAACTGTTTTTT.

The gene calls are TRBV5-1 and TRBJ1-1, with D unclear. Germline CDR1 SGHRS, CDR2 YFSETQ. V shed 5 bases and J shed 0 bases, with 8 bases lying between them. This CDR3 is built from 13 residues. The CDR3 loop is CASRRILNTEAFF. CDR3 in DNA: TGCGCCAGCAGGCGGATACTGAACACTGAAGCTTTCTTT.

The chain uses TRBV19 and TRBJ2-7; D is perhaps TRBD1 (6 bases). V was pared by 5 bases and J by 6 bases, with 20 bases between. The CDR3 length is 15 residues. Germline CDR1 LNHDA, CDR2 SQIVND (reference sequence). In nucleotides, the CDR3 is TGTGCCAGTAGTCCGACACAGGGTTTAGGGGGCGAGCAGTACTTC. This translates into CASSPTQGLGGEQYF.

This chain connects TRBV10-1 to TRBJ2-3; D is unclear. Trimming removed 0 bases at V and 2 bases at J, with 9 bases between. Germline V lookup: CDR1 WNHNN, CDR2 SYGVQD (reference sequence). This CDR3 spans 15 amino acids. CDR3 bases: TGCGCCAGCAGTGAGTCTAACCAGGCCACAGATACGCAGTATTTT. Its translation: CASSESNQATDTQYF.